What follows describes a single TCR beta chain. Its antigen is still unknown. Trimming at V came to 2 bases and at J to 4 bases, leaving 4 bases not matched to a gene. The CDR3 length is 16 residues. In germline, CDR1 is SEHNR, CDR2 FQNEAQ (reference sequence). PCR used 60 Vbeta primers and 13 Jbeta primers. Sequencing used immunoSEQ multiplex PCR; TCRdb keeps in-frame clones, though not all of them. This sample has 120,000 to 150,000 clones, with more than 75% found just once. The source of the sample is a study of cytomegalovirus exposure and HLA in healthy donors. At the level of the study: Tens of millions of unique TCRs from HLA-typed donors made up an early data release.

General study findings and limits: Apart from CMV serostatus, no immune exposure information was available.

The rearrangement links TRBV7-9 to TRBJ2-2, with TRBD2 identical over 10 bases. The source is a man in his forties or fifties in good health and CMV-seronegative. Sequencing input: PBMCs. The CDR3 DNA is TGTGCCAGCAGCTTAAAGCGGGAGGGCCGCACCGGGGAGCTGTTTTTT. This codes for CASSLKREGRTGELFF.